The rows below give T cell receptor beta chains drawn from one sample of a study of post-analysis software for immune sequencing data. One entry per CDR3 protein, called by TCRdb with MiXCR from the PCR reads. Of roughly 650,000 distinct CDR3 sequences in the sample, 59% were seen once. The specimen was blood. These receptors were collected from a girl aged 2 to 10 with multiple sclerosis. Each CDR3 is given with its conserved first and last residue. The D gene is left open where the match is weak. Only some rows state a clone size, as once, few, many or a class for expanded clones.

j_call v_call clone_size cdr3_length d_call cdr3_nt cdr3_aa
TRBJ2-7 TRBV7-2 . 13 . TGTGCCAGCATGCAACTCAGGGTCTACGAGCAGTACTTC CASMQLRVYEQYF
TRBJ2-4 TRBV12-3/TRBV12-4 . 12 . TGTGCCAGCGGCCCGACAGGAAACATTCAGTACTTC CASGPTGNIQYF
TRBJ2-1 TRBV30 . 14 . TGTGCCTGGAGTAAGGCAGTACTAAACAATGAGCAGTTCTTC CAWSKAVLNNEQFF
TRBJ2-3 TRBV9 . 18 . TGTGCCAGCAGCGCGGGACAGGTGACTAGCGGCCCCACAGATACGCAGTATTTT CASSAGQVTSGPTDTQYF
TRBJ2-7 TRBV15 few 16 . TGTGCCACCAGCAGACCAGCAGGACAGGAGGGCTACGAGCAGTACTTC CATSRPAGQEGYEQYF
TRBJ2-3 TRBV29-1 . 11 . TGCAGCGTAAATCTAGCGGATACGCAGTATTTT CSVNLADTQYF
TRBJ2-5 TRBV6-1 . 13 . TGTGCCAGCAGTGTGTGGGATCAGTCTGAGCAGTACTTC CASSVWDQSEQYF
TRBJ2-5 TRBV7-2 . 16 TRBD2 TGTGCCAGCAGCCGTAGCGGGGGGCGGTACCAAGAGACCCAGTACTTC CASSRSGGRYQETQYF
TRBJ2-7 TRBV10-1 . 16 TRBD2 TGCGCCACCCTAGGGACTAGCGGGGCTCAGTCCTACGAGCAGTACTTC CATLGTSGAQSYEQYF
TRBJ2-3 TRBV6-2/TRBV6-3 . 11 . TGTGCCAGCGACAATACAGGGACGCAGTATTTT CASDNTGTQYF
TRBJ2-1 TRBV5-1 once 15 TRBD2 TGCGCCAGCAGCTTCCAGCGGGAGTATGACAATGAGCAGTTCTTC CASSFQREYDNEQFF
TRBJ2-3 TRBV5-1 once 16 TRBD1 TGCGCCAGCAGCCCGGGACAGGGGGTAGTCGCAGATACGCAGTATTTT CASSPGQGVVADTQYF
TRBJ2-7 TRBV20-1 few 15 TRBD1 TGCAGTGCTGATGACAGGGGCGTGTTAACCTACAAGCAGTACTTC CSADDRGVLTYKQYF
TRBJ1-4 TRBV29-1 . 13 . TGCAGCGTTGAAGGGCAGGGCGTAAGAAAACTGTTTTTT CSVEGQGVRKLFF
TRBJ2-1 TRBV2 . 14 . TGTGCCAGCAGTTCTTTACTAGCCTACAATGAGCAGTTCTTC CASSSLLAYNEQFF
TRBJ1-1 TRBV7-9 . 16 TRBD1 TGTGCCAGCAGCTCGAGTCCCGGGACAGCTTACACTGAAGCTTTCTTT CASSSSPGTAYTEAFF
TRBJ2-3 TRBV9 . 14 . TGTGCCAGCAGCGAAGACGGAGTCACAGATACGCAGTATTTT CASSEDGVTDTQYF
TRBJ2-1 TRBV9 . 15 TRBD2 TGTGCCAGCAGCGTAGGCCTAGCGGCCAACAATGAGCAGTTCTTC CASSVGLAANNEQFF
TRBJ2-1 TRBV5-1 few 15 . TGCGCCAGCAGCTTGGATCCGGGGGCGAGTGATGAGCAGTTCTTC CASSLDPGASDEQFF
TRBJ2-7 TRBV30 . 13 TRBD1 TGTGCCTGCATCCGGGACAGAAAATACGAGCAGTACTTC CACIRDRKYEQYF
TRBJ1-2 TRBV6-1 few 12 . TGTGCCAGCGAGGACAGTGCCTATGGCTACACCTTC CASEDSAYGYTF
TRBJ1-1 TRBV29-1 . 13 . TGCAGCTCCCGAGGCAGGGGAGACACTGAAGCTTTCTTT CSSRGRGDTEAFF
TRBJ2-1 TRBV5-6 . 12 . TGTGCCAGCAGCTTCGCACTAGAAGAGCAGTTCTTC CASSFALEEQFF